Described below is a single TCR beta chain sequence and its context. Antigen specificity is unknown. Constant-segment-primed 5'RACE gave TCR alpha and TCR beta cDNA libraries with sample barcodes and UMIs. TCRdb redid the calling of the 5' RACE reads with MiXCR, one entry per CDR3 protein. The top ten clones hold more than 20% of a sample with over 150,000 distinct CDR3 sequences, about 22% of them seen once. This sample stems from a study of T-cell memory formation after mild COVID-19. Background on the study: TCR clusters mostly belonged to single donors.

General study findings and limits: Clones which contracted sat mainly in CM and EM if CD4+, and in EMRA if CD8+.

This CDR3 is built from 15 residues. V was trimmed by 6 bases and J by 4 bases, leaving 13 bases between them. Sequenced: PBMCs or a T cell subset sorted from them (not recorded which). The TCR comes from an adult woman who had mild COVID-19 (a few samples of this study predate the infection). Cell type and time point are not known. V usage is TRBV12-3 or TRBV12-4 and J usage is TRBJ2-6; D gene unclear. CDR3 sequence reads: CASRPDPWGANVLTF. CDR3 coding DNA: TGTGCCAGCAGGCCCGACCCCTGGGGGGCCAACGTCCTGACTTTC.